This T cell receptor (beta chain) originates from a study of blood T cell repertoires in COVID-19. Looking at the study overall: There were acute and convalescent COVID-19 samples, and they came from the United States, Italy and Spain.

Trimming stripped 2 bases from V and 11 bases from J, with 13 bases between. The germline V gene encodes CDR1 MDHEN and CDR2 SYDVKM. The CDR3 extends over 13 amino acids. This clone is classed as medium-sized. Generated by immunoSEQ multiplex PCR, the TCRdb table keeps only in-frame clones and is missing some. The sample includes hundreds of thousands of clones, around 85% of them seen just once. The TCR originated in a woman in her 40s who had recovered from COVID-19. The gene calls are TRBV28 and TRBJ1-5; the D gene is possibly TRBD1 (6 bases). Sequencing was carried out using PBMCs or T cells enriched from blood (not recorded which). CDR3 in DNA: TGTGCCAGCAGTTTACTCGGGGCAGGGGCCCAGCATTTT. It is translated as CASSLLGAGAQHF.